The 9 T cell receptor beta chains in this list originate from one sample, sequenced in a study of PD-1 blockade in classical Hodgkin lymphoma. The time point here: cycle 4 day 1 (C4D1), after more than five weeks of nivolumab. Every single patient, without exception, relapsed after autologous stem cell transplantation, and brentuximab vedotin exposure varied. Profiling relied on immunoSEQ multiplex PCR, and the TCRdb table lists in-frame clones only, not all of them. The sample has about 47,000 clones; around 80% are singletons. Sequencing used peripheral blood mononuclear cells (PBMCs), obtained before the fourth cycle of nivolumab. The receptors stem from a human donor with classical Hodgkin lymphoma.

The V call is TRBV7-8, the J call TRBJ2-1, with a possible D match to TRBD2 (5 bases). The germline V gene has CDR1 SGHVS and CDR2 FQNEAQ. This CDR3 contains 15 residues. V lost 6 bases to trimming and J lost 5 bases, with 17 bases between them. The CDR3 sequence: CASRPTRYLDNEQFF. The CDR3 DNA sequence: TGTGCCAGCAGACCTACTAGGTACCTAGACAATGAGCAGTTCTTC. The complete variable domain, with remaining parts taken from reference TRBV7-8 and TRBJ2-1, reads GAGVSQSPRYKVAKRGQDVALRCDPISGHVSLFWYQQALGQGPEFLTYFQNEAQLDKSGLPSDRFFAERPEGSVSTLKIQRTQQEDSAVYLCASRPTRYLDNEQFFGPGTRLTVL.

The CDR3 reads CASSLKTGELFF. CDR3 nucleotides: TGTGCCAGCAGCCTGAAAACCGGGGAGCTGTTTTTT. The gene calls are TRBV27 and TRBJ2-2; D is ambiguous. The germline gives CDR1 MNHEY, CDR2 SMNVEV (reference sequence). This CDR3 has 12 residues. V was clipped by 6 bases and J by 5 bases, with 7 bases between them.

This clone showed up just a few times. V and J are TRBV27 and TRBJ1-6; D may be TRBD1 (5 bases). The germline V gene has CDR1 MNHEY and CDR2 SMNVEV (reference sequence). This CDR3 contains 16 residues. The V gene lost 10 bases and the J gene lost 9 bases, with 25 bases spanning the gap. CDR3 nucleotides: TGTGCCACCTCGAATCCCGGGGCCGGTCGTACTTCACCCCTCCACTTT. Translating gives CATSNPGAGRTSPLHF.

V usage is TRBV11-3 and J usage is TRBJ1-1; D remains ambiguous. CDR3 length equals 12 residues. Germline V gene lookup returns CDR1 SGHNT and CDR2 YENEEA. Trimming left V 0 bases short and J 6 bases short, with 5 bases between. CDR3 bases: TGTGCCAGCAGCTTAGATTTCGCTGAAGCTTTCTTT. The encoded protein is CASSLDFAEAFF.

The J gene is TRBJ2-7, the V gene TRBV2, with D perhaps given as TRBD1 or TRBD2 (5 bases each). Germline CDR1 SNHLY, CDR2 FYNNEI. Trimming pared 3 bases from V and 3 bases from J, leaving 9 bases between. There are 13 residues in the CDR3. The CDR3 coding sequence is TGTGCCAGCAGTGAGGGGGTGGTCTACGAGCAGTACTTC. This codes for CASSEGVVYEQYF.

The chain links TRBV7-9 to TRBJ1-4; TRBD1 might be the D (6 bases). CDR1 and CDR2 (germline): SEHNR, FQNEAQ (reference sequence). Trimming took 3 bases from V and 9 from J, leaving 8 bases between them. The CDR3 extends over 12 amino acids. CDR3 amino acids: CASSFTGKKLFF. The CDR3 DNA reads as TGTGCCAGCAGCTTCACAGGGAAAAAACTGTTTTTT. Looking up the rest from reference TRBV7-9 and TRBJ1-4 gives the full variable domain: DTGVSQNPRHKITKRGQNVTFRCDPISEHNRLYWYRQTLGQGPEFLTYFQNEAQLEKSRLLSDRFSAERPKGSFSTLEIQRTEQGDSAMYLCASSFTGKKLFFGSGTQLSVL.

The V and J genes are TRBV6-1 and TRBJ1-2; possibly TRBD1 for D (6 bases). The V gene lost 2 bases and the J gene lost 5 bases, with 6 bases spanning the gap. There are 12 residues in the CDR3. Germline V lookup: CDR1 MNHNS, CDR2 SASEGT. The CDR3 loop is CASSETGYGYTF. The CDR3 DNA sequence: TGTGCCAGCAGTGAAACAGGGTATGGCTACACCTTC.

This clone showed up just a few times. J is TRBJ1-2 and V is TRBV29-1; 7 bases match TRBD1. CDR3 size: 14 residues. The junction had 9 bases not matched to a gene; V was cut back by 4 bases and J by 4 bases. The germline V gene has CDR1 SQVTM and CDR2 ANQGSEA. Here the CDR3 reads CSVGLTGWTYGYTF. The DNA for the CDR3 is TGCAGCGTTGGACTGACAGGGTGGACCTATGGCTACACCTTC.

The chain uses TRBV27 and TRBJ2-7, with 9 nucleotides matching TRBD2. With V trimmed by 2 bases and J by 4 bases, 9 bases remained unmatched. Germline V gene data show CDR1 as MNHEY and CDR2 as SMNVEV (reference sequence). CDR3 size: 16 residues. CDR3 loop: CASSLMTSGGGYEQYF. The CDR3 nucleotides are TGTGCCAGCAGTTTAATGACTAGCGGAGGGGGGTACGAGCAGTACTTC.